Listed below are T cell receptor beta chains from one sample, sequenced in a study of identical twins. TCRdb fed the 5' RACE reads into MiXCR, producing one record per CDR3 protein. Of 500,000 to 700,000 distinct CDR3 sequences listed, under 8.5% are singletons. These data also featured in a second study, about yellow fever vaccine responses in identical twins.

Source material: PBMCs. The origin of the receptors is a woman aged 18-35 years in good health. Each CDR3 is given with its conserved first and last residue. The order of the fields is D gene, clone size, J gene, V gene, CDR3 protein, CDR3 DNA. The D gene is left open where the match is weak. Part of the rows lack a size; the others show once, few, many or a class for expanded clones.

>-|-|TRBJ2-5|TRBV7-2
CASTPEGVAQYF
TGTGCCAGCACCCCGGAGGGTGTGGCCCAGTACTTC
>TRBD2|many|TRBJ2-3|TRBV2
CASSDLAVPTDTQYF
TGTGCCAGCAGTGATCTAGCGGTCCCCACAGATACGCAGTATTTT
>TRBD2|many|TRBJ2-2|TRBV12-3/TRBV12-4
CASTPPGLAGFGELFF
TGTGCCAGCACCCCTCCGGGACTAGCGGGTTTCGGGGAGCTGTTTTTT
>-|many|TRBJ2-3|TRBV9
CASSVPPADTQYF
TGTGCCAGCAGCGTACCCCCGGCGGATACGCAGTATTTT
>-|-|TRBJ2-1|TRBV23-1
CASRRQAINEQFF
TGCGCCAGCAGGAGGCAGGCGATCAATGAGCAGTTCTTC
>-|few|TRBJ2-7|TRBV13
CASSLLLGAGEQYF
TGTGCCAGCAGCTTACTTCTCGGGGCTGGCGAGCAGTACTTC
>-|few|TRBJ2-6|TRBV12-3/TRBV12-4
CASRYFTGSGANVLTF
TGTGCCAGCAGATACTTCACAGGGTCTGGGGCCAACGTCCTGACTTTC
>-|few|TRBJ1-1|TRBV12-5
CASGSTVAEAFF
TGTGCTAGTGGTTCAACAGTGGCTGAAGCTTTCTTT
>-|few|TRBJ2-2|TRBV13
CASSYTGSNTGELFF
TGTGCCAGCAGCTACACAGGGTCTAACACCGGGGAGCTGTTTTTT
>TRBD1|few|TRBJ1-2|TRBV20-1
CSAWTGGDYGYTF
TGCAGTGCCTGGACAGGGGGCGACTATGGCTACACCTTC
>TRBD2|few|TRBJ2-4|TRBV6-1
CASNGEGIAKNIQYF
TGTGCCAGCAATGGGGAGGGAATCGCCAAAAACATTCAGTACTTC
>-|few|TRBJ2-7|TRBV2
CASSIDRADYEQYF
TGTGCCAGCAGCATCGATAGGGCTGACTACGAGCAGTACTTC
>-|many|TRBJ2-5|TRBV5-6
CASSFTSGETQYF
TGTGCCAGCAGCTTCACTTCCGGAGAGACCCAGTACTTC
>TRBD2|-|TRBJ2-1|TRBV7-8
CASSERASGFYNEQFF
TGTGCCAGCAGCGAGCGGGCTAGCGGTTTCTACAATGAGCAGTTCTTC
>TRBD2|few|TRBJ2-7|TRBV12-3/TRBV12-4
CASSSPGLALRPPGEQYF
TGTGCCAGCAGTTCCCCGGGACTAGCGCTTCGACCTCCAGGCGAGCAGTACTTC